The present T cell receptor beta chain was sequenced within a study of neurological immune-mediated disorders. This clonotype was seen many times. Germline CDR1 LGHDT, CDR2 YNNKEL (reference sequence). The CDR3 contains 14 residues. V was cut by 4 bases and J by 2 bases, with 12 bases left in between. Each CDR3 protein is one row after TCRdb ran MiXCR on the 5' RACE reads. The profile shows approximately 49,000 distinct CDR3 sequences, 10% of them singletons. Time point reported: longitudinal time-point 1 (baseline). The sequenced sample was PBMCs. This chain links TRBV3-1 with TRBJ2-7; D unclear. The sequence derives from a woman in her forties in good health. CDR3 sequence (DNA): TGTGCCAGCAGCCCTCTGATGGGCGCCTACGAGCAGTACTTC. As protein: CASSPLMGAYEQYF.